The following is a TCR beta chain sequence with its context. Its antigen remains unidentified. They ran version v3.0 of the immunoSEQ assay at survey level. Measured with immunoSEQ multiplex PCR; TCRdb has only the in-frame clones, and not every one. Counted here are roughly 9,200 clones, over 65% occurring once; the ten biggest clones make up over 20%. The sample originates from a study of long-term antiretroviral therapy in people with HIV. Treatment for all HIV-infected participants took place in the United States. V gave up 4 bases and J gave up 1 base, with 16 bases separating them. The CDR3 spans 16 residues. Germline V CDR1 and CDR2: SGHTA, FQGNSA. Study results and limitations: Clones that expanded before ART (that is, prior to treatment) dominated the repertoire at all time points. Increased diversity was seen after ART, yet it remained lower than in transplant donor controls. It was observed that HIV repertoires exhibited narrower CDR3 length ranges than controls.

Here the sequenced sample was unsorted PBMCs, taken 0.6 years before starting antiretroviral therapy. This sequence joins TRBV7-2 and TRBJ1-1; maybe TRBD1 (6 bases). This TCR was recovered from a man aged 35 to 55 with HIV. The CDR3 DNA reads TGTGCCAGCAGCTCCCCGTGGGGGCGAGGGAACACTGAAGCTTTCTTT. As protein: CASSSPWGRGNTEAFF. The entire variable domain, with the rest obtained from reference TRBV7-2 and TRBJ1-1, is as follows: GAGVSQSPSNKVTEKGKDVELRCDPISGHTALYWYRQSLGQGLEFLIYFQGNSAPDKSGLPSDRFSAERTGGSVSTLTIQRTQQEDSAVYLCASSSPWGRGNTEAFFGQGTRLTVV.